The TCR beta chain under discussion was sequenced for a study of blood T cell repertoires in COVID-19. The method was immunoSEQ multiplex PCR; TCRdb's version includes in-frame clones alone and lacks a portion of them. The data show 120,000 or so clones, around 90% seen once. The CDR3 is 15 residues long. Germline V gives CDR1 SGHDN, CDR2 FVKESK. V lost 3 bases and J lost 6, with 12 bases in between. V usage is TRBV14 and J usage is TRBJ1-6; a possible D gene is TRBD1 (5 bases). This clonotype originated in a human donor in a cohort sampled during active COVID-19. The sample was peripheral blood. This CDR3 reads CASSQQGTTNSPLHF. CDR3 DNA sequence: TGTGCCAGCAGCCAGCAGGGCACGACTAATTCACCCCTCCACTTT.